A single sample is the source of the 7 T cell receptor beta chains below, sequenced in a study of T cell repertoires in cytomegalovirus infection. Using its own MiXCR run on the reads, TCRdb lists one record per CDR3 protein. The sample consists of a few hundred thousand distinct CDR3 sequences, about 39% of them appearing once. Their recognized antigens are unknown. Sequences were derived from cultured PBMCs, sampled from culture after CMV antigen stimulation. The receptors originated from a human donor in good health (CMV status not recorded). Some clones in this sample may be carry-over from other donors' samples.

This clonotype showed up many times. The chain combines TRBV7-2 with TRBJ1-1; D uncertain. The CDR3 covers 14 residues. V shed 5 bases and J shed 1 base, with 11 bases lying between them. Germline CDR1 SGHTA, CDR2 FQGNSA. The CDR3 DNA follows: TGTGCCAGCAGCGGCCTAGTCCCGAACACTGAAGCTTTCTTT. It is translated as CASSGLVPNTEAFF.

The chain's CDR3 is CASSWGEFRGPPYEQYF. Written as DNA, the CDR3 is TGTGCCAGCAGCTGGGGCGAATTCAGGGGGCCCCCTTACGAGCAGTACTTC. This chain links TRBV5-8 with TRBJ2-7; 8 bases fit TRBD1. The trim removed 3 bases at V and 4 bases at J, leaving 15 bases unmatched. The CDR3 totals 17 residues. Germline CDR1 and CDR2: SGHTS and YDEGEE. The whole variable domain, remainder taken from reference TRBV5-8 and TRBJ2-7, is EAGVTQSPTHLIKTRGQQATLRCSPISGHTSVYWYQQALGLGLQFLLWYDEGEERNRGNFPPRFSGRQFPNYSSELNVNALELEDSALYLCASSWGEFRGPPYEQYFGPGTRLTVT.

The sample holds one count of this clonotype. This chain joins TRBV2 and TRBJ2-7, with 7 bases fitting TRBD2. V was pared by 8 bases and J by 4 bases, with 8 bases of the junction left unmatched. This CDR3 is built from 13 residues. Germline V gene lookup returns CDR1 SNHLY and CDR2 FYNNEI. In DNA form, the CDR3 reads TGTGCCAGCTCACGGGAGGACCTATACGAGCAGTACTTC. Its translation is CASSREDLYEQYF.

The rearrangement links TRBV12-3 or TRBV12-4 to TRBJ1-3; 7 bases agree with TRBD1. The CDR3 extends over 15 amino acids. The trim removed 5 bases at V and 6 bases at J, leaving 10 bases unmatched. As DNA, the CDR3 is TGTGCCAGCAGTCCAGGGGGGCTAGAGGAAAACACCATATATTTT. Protein: CASSPGGLEENTIYF.

This clonotype was seen more than once but under ten times. This sequence joins TRBV12-3 or TRBV12-4 and TRBJ1-2, with 9 bases identical to TRBD1. The CDR3 has 14 amino acids. J lost 2 bases, V lost 6 bases, and 4 bases had no gene match. As DNA, the CDR3 is TGTGCCAGCAGGGGTGGACAGGGGAACTATGGCTACACCTTC. Its translation is CASRGGQGNYGYTF.

V is TRBV4-3 and J is TRBJ2-1; 7 bases align to TRBD2. The CDR3 runs to 17 residues. Germline trimming cut 0 bases from V and 3 bases from J; bases unmatched to any gene: 8. Germline V gene data show CDR1 as LGHNA and CDR2 as YSLEER. DNA for the CDR3: TGCGCCAGCAGCCAAGAGTGGGGGGGAGAGGTCTACAATGAGCAGTTCTTC. Amino acids: CASSQEWGGEVYNEQFF.

V is TRBV4-1 and J is TRBJ2-1; weak D call: TRBD1 (5 bases). The CDR3 sequence is 15 residues long. Trimming left V 4 bases short and J 7 bases short, with 17 bases between. CDR1 and CDR2 from the germline V gene are MGHRA and YSYEKL. The CDR3 DNA reads TGCGCCAGCAGCCTAACACACAATAGGGGAAATGAGCAGTTCTTC. Translation: CASSLTHNRGNEQFF.